The 29 T cell receptor beta chains reported below all come from one sample, sequenced in a study of cytomegalovirus exposure and HLA in healthy donors. Profiled with immunoSEQ multiplex PCR; TCRdb holds only in-frame clones, not every one. The repertoire holds over 150,000 clones, with 95% to 97% as singletons. The specimen was PBMCs. These receptors were obtained from a woman younger than 30 in good health and CMV-seronegative.

The chain recombines TRBV9 with TRBJ2-1, with D tentatively TRBD2 (5 bases). This CDR3 is built from 13 residues. With 3 bases removed from V and 7 bases from J, the gap between germline ends came to 11 bases. CDR1 SGDLS and CDR2 YYNGEE come from the germline V gene. For the CDR3, the DNA is TGTGCCAGCAGCGGAGGGTTGGGAAATGAGCAGTTCTTC. The encoded protein is CASSGGLGNEQFF.

V and J are TRBV4-1 and TRBJ1-1; 12 bases line up with TRBD1. V lost 0 bases to trimming and J lost 1 base; unmatched junction nucleotides: 6. Germline lookup yields CDR1 MGHRA and CDR2 YSYEKL. The CDR3 is made up of 18 amino acids. CDR3 nucleotides: TGCGCCAGCAGCCAAGAGCGGGGGACAGGGGGCACGAACACTGAAGCTTTCTTT. This encodes CASSQERGTGGTNTEAFF.

The rearrangement links TRBV7-9 to TRBJ1-4; 7 bases agree with TRBD1. The germline CDR1 and CDR2 sequences are SEHNR and FQNEAQ (reference sequence). This CDR3 has 15 amino acids. With 8 bases clipped from V and 4 bases from J, the junction kept 10 bases outside the gene matches. The CDR3, as DNA: TGTGCCAGCGAAACAGGGGTGGGGAGTAATGAAAAACTGTTTTTT. Its translation: CASETGVGSNEKLFF.

This clone was detected only once. The chain has TRBV5-1 and TRBJ2-1; 8 positions match TRBD2. Germline CDR1 is SGHRS and CDR2 is YFSETQ. The CDR3 is 16 residues long. V trimming: 0 bases; J trimming: 3 bases; junction bases outside the gene matches: 5. In DNA, the CDR3 is TGCGCCAGCAGCTTGGTGTCGGGGGGGGGCTACAATGAGCAGTTCTTC. Translated: CASSLVSGGGYNEQFF.

The chain uses TRBV30 and TRBJ2-5; TRBD2 aligns across 10 bases. The ends lost 0 bases at V and 1 base at J; junction bases unmatched: 5. Germline CDR1 is GTSNPN and CDR2 is SVGIG (reference sequence). CDR3 length equals 16 residues. CDR3: CAWSVLAGGPQETQYF. The DNA for the CDR3 is TGTGCCTGGAGTGTATTAGCGGGGGGCCCCCAAGAGACCCAGTACTTC.

The rearrangement uses TRBV13 and TRBJ2-7; 7 nucleotides agree with TRBD1. The V segment lost 0 bases and the J segment 4 bases; nucleotides outside the gene matches: 6. This CDR3 region has 15 residues. In germline, CDR1 is PRHDT, CDR2 FYEKMQ (reference sequence). DNA for the CDR3: TGTGCCAGCAGCTTAGGACAGGGGACCCTATACGAGCAGTACTTC. As protein: CASSLGQGTLYEQYF.

This sequence joins TRBV7-9 and TRBJ2-7; a possible D gene is TRBD2 (5 bases). CDR1 is SEHNR and CDR2 is FQNEAQ in the germline V gene (reference sequence). Trimming shortened V by 4 bases and J by 2 bases, and 12 bases separated the two germline ends. There are 14 residues in the CDR3. The CDR3 nucleotides are TGTGCCAGCAGCTATAGCGTGGGAACCTACGAGCAGTACTTC. Translating it yields CASSYSVGTYEQYF.

This chain joins TRBV5-1 and TRBJ1-6, with 7 positions matching TRBD1. J gave up 0 bases and V 4 bases, and 7 bases lay outside the gene matches. Germline CDR1 is SGHRS and CDR2 is YFSETQ. CDR3 length equals 17 residues. CDR3 protein: CASSLTGASSYNSPLHF. The CDR3 DNA follows: TGCGCCAGCAGCCTCACAGGGGCCAGCTCCTATAATTCACCCCTCCACTTT.

This rearrangement joins TRBV4-1 to TRBJ1-5; TRBD1 matches 8 bases. CDR1 MGHRA and CDR2 YSYEKL come from the germline V gene. The ends lost 4 bases at V and 6 bases at J; junction bases unmatched: 8. This CDR3 comprises 15 residues. The CDR3 protein is CASSLSLDRGQPQHF. CDR3 nucleotides: TGCGCCAGCAGCCTTTCACTCGACAGGGGTCAGCCCCAGCATTTT.

The chain has TRBV9 and TRBJ1-1, with a tentative D call TRBD1 (6 bases). Germline CDR1 is SGDLS and CDR2 is YYNGEE. V was cut by 4 bases and J by 1 base, with 11 bases left in between. This CDR3 spans 14 amino acids. CDR3 coding DNA: TGTGCCAGCAGCACACGACAGGAGAACACTGAAGCTTTCTTT. Amino acids: CASSTRQENTEAFF.

Remarks on this clone: The junction departs from the called germline gene at one end, perhaps through a read error. The rearrangement links TRBV7-7 to TRBJ2-7; weak D call: TRBD1 (5 bases). The CDR3 consists of 12 residues. Germline V gene data show CDR1 as SSHAT and CDR2 as FNYEAQ (reference sequence). CDR3 coding DNA: TGTGCTAGCAGCACCCAGGGTGGCGAGCAGTACTTC. This encodes CASSTQGGEQYF.

The CDR3 DNA is TGTGCCAGCAGTGCTGGGACAGGGAGTTACGAGCAGTACTTC. It translates to CASSAGTGSYEQYF. This chain connects TRBV2 to TRBJ2-7, with 9 bases matching TRBD1. Germline values: CDR1 SNHLY, CDR2 FYNNEI. Germline trimming cut 4 bases from V and 4 bases from J; bases unmatched to any gene: 5. This CDR3 has 14 amino acids.

The chain links TRBV6-1 to TRBJ1-1; TRBD1 matches 8 bases. The CDR3 loop spans 19 amino acids. CDR1 and CDR2 (germline): MNHNS, SASEGT. V dropped 3 bases and J dropped 4; count of bases not matched to a gene: 19. The CDR3 DNA reads as TGTGCCAGCAGTGACCTCCGAGAGACAGGGGTCCGTCTAACCACTGAAGCTTTCTTT. This translates into CASSDLRETGVRLTTEAFF.

V usage is TRBV5-6 and J usage is TRBJ2-7, with D perhaps matching TRBD1 (5 bases). Germline V gives CDR1 SGHDT, CDR2 YYEEEE. The CDR3 has 17 residues. Trimming stripped 4 bases from V and 5 bases from J, with 25 bases between. The CDR3 DNA reads as TGTGCCAGCAGCCCTGGCCGAGCCAGGGAACTTCTCCACGAGCAGTACTTC. Protein: CASSPGRARELLHEQYF. The full variable domain, with the rest looked up from reference TRBV5-6 and TRBJ2-7, is DAGVTQSPTHLIKTRGQQVTLRCSPKSGHDTVSWYQQALGQGPQFIFQYYEEEERQRGNFPDRFSGHQFPNYSSELNVNALLLGDSALYLCASSPGRARELLHEQYFGPGTRLTVT.

The chain joins TRBV19 to TRBJ1-5, with D unresolved. V gave up 3 bases and J gave up 5 bases, with 8 bases separating them. This CDR3 spans 13 amino acids. The germline V gene encodes CDR1 LNHDA and CDR2 SQIVND (reference sequence). This CDR3 is CASSIDIDQPQHF. CDR3 nucleotide sequence: TGTGCCAGTAGTATCGACATCGATCAGCCCCAGCATTTT.

This chain joins TRBV6-1 and TRBJ1-1, with a weak D call TRBD1 (5 bases). The CDR3 sequence is 15 residues long. Germline CDR1 and CDR2: MNHNS and SASEGT. V was shortened by 7 bases and J by 3 bases, with 18 bases between the two germline ends. CDR3 loop: CASTRGLSGDTEAFF. In DNA, the CDR3 is TGTGCCAGCACAAGGGGACTATCAGGAGACACTGAAGCTTTCTTT.

On this clone itself: An end of the junction differs from the germline gene, which may be a read error. The CDR3 coding sequence is TGTGCCAGCAGCTTAGAATCGCGCCCCGGGACTAGGCGGTATGACTTC. This gives the protein CASSLESRPGTRRYDF. The chain employs TRBV7-2 and TRBJ2-4; 8 nucleotides match TRBD2. Per the germline V gene, CDR1 is SGHTA and CDR2 is FQGNSA. The CDR3 has 16 residues.

The chain couples TRBV18 to TRBJ2-1; D is unclear. The germline V gene has CDR1 KGHSH and CDR2 LQKENI. The CDR3 loop spans 13 amino acids. Trimming cost V 5 bases and J 4 bases, with 9 bases left between them. The CDR3 DNA reads TGTGCCAGCTCAGCCTCAGGTTACAATGAGCAGTTCTTC. Translated, it gives CASSASGYNEQFF.

CDR3 sequence (DNA): TGTGCCAGCAGCTGGGGGACAGGGGATGATGAGCAGTTCTTC. This translates into CASSWGTGDDEQFF. V gene TRBV5-6 combines with J gene TRBJ2-1, with TRBD1 matching over 10 bases. With 3 bases clipped from V and 8 bases from J, the junction kept 5 bases outside the gene matches. The CDR3 loop spans 14 amino acids. CDR1 SGHDT and CDR2 YYEEEE come from the germline V gene.

The CDR3 sequence: CASSPSGPEDGGYTF. Written as DNA, the CDR3 is TGTGCCAGTAGTCCCTCTGGACCGGAGGACGGTGGCTACACCTTC. The J gene is TRBJ1-2, the V gene TRBV19; D not certain. CDR1 and CDR2 from the germline V gene are LNHDA and SQIVND (reference sequence). The V end lost 5 bases, the J end lost 7 bases, and 20 bases lay between the germline ends. The CDR3 runs to 15 residues.

In this sample, this clone turned up many times. This chain uses TRBV11-2 with TRBJ1-6; maybe TRBD1 (6 bases). Germline V gives CDR1 SGHAT, CDR2 FQNNGV. V dropped 2 bases and J dropped 8 bases, with 22 bases sitting between them. The CDR3 sequence is 18 residues long. The CDR3 DNA follows: TGTGCCAGCAGCTTATTCCCGGGGCAGGGGTCCCCGGATTCACCCCTCCACTTT. Translated, it gives CASSLFPGQGSPDSPLHF.

The CDR3 spells CASSVENGGDADTQYF. CDR3 nucleotides: TGTGCCAGCAGCGTTGAGAACGGGGGGGACGCAGATACGCAGTATTTT. The rearrangement links TRBV9 to TRBJ2-3, with 8 bases fitting TRBD2. This CDR3 comprises 16 residues. After removal of 2 bases from V and 4 bases from J, the junction contained 9 bases not matched to a gene. Per the germline V gene, CDR1 is SGDLS and CDR2 is YYNGEE.

The chain has TRBV27 and TRBJ1-6; D is undetermined. The V gene lost 3 bases and the J gene lost 3 bases, with 9 bases spanning the gap. This CDR3 is built from 15 residues. Germline CDR1 and CDR2: MNHEY and SMNVEV (reference sequence). The DNA of the CDR3 is TGTGCCAGCAGTTTTGGAGGGCTCTATAATTCACCCCTCCACTTT. This gives the protein CASSFGGLYNSPLHF.

This sequence joins TRBV7-3 and TRBJ2-1; TRBD2 aligns across 9 bases. The CDR3 length is 15 residues. V shed 5 bases and J 7 bases; nucleotides not matched to a gene: 9. CDR1 and CDR2 from the germline V gene are SGHTA and FQGTGA. This CDR3 reads CASSATSGLGNEQFF. The CDR3 bases are TGTGCCAGCAGCGCAACTAGCGGGCTTGGAAATGAGCAGTTCTTC.

V gene TRBV18 combines with J gene TRBJ1-4, with a weak D call TRBD1 (6 bases). The CDR3 runs to 17 residues. The ends were cut back, 4 bases at V and 8 bases at J, with 23 bases in the middle. CDR1 and CDR2 (germline): KGHSH, LQKENI. CDR3 DNA: TGTGCCAGCTCACGGGACCCTACAGGGCCTGGTGCGGAAAAACTGTTTTTT. Its translation: CASSRDPTGPGAEKLFF. Supplemented by reference TRBV18 and TRBJ1-4, the full variable domain reads NAGVMQNPRHLVRRRGQEARLRCSPMKGHSHVYWYRQLPEEGLKFMVYLQKENIIDESGMPKERFSAEFPKEGPSILRIQQVVRGDSAAYFCASSRDPTGPGAEKLFFGSGTQLSVL.

V is TRBV7-9 and J is TRBJ2-1; TRBD1 matches at 10 bases. CDR3 length: 16 amino acids. From germline, CDR1 is SEHNR and CDR2 FQNEAQ (reference sequence). The junction had 12 bases not matched to a gene; V was cut back by 5 bases and J by 8 bases. CDR3: CASSPSGTGDVYEQFF. In DNA form, the CDR3 reads TGTGCCAGCAGCCCGTCCGGGACAGGGGATGTGTATGAGCAGTTCTTC.

This clone was seen once. This sequence joins TRBV27 and TRBJ2-2; tentatively, D is TRBD1 (5 bases). V lost 3 bases, J lost 1 base, and 6 bases lay in between. CDR3 length equals 14 residues. Germline V gives CDR1 MNHEY, CDR2 SMNVEV (reference sequence). The CDR3 sequence: CASSFTGNTGELFF. Here the CDR3 DNA reads TGTGCCAGCAGTTTTACAGGGAACACCGGGGAGCTGTTTTTT.

This clone has just one count. The chain joins TRBV4-2 to TRBJ1-5, with D perhaps TRBD1 (6 bases). V shed 1 base and J shed 7 bases, with 11 bases lying between them. Germline V gives CDR1 LGHNA, CDR2 YNFKEQ. The CDR3 extends over 14 amino acids. This chain's CDR3 is CASSQGQGNQPQHF. DNA for the CDR3: TGTGCCAGCAGCCAAGGGCAGGGGAACCAGCCCCAGCATTTT.

The chain recombines TRBV14 with TRBJ1-1; TRBD1 is a possible D gene (5 bases). Germline V CDR1 and CDR2: SGHDN, FVKESK. CDR3 length equals 14 residues. Trimming took 2 bases from V and 11 from J, leaving 18 bases between them. CDR3 residues: CASSQRDPGGVAFF. The CDR3 nucleotides are TGTGCCAGCAGCCAAAGGGATCCAGGAGGGGTGGCTTTCTTT.